The clone carrying this TCR beta chain showed up just once. Using immunoSEQ multiplex PCR, the repertoire was profiled, and TCRdb retains in-frame clones only, with some absent. The data hold 600,000 to 900,000 clones, with approximately 83% observed a single time. The data stem from a study of shared T cell receptors in the human thymus. Germline CDR1 reads MDHEN; CDR2 reads SYDVKM. The ends lost 3 bases at V and 4 bases at J; junction bases unmatched: 19. This CDR3 region has 19 residues. This sample was also put to use in a study of human thymus T cells. As that report states: Healthy Finnish infants undergoing corrective surgery for congenital heart defects were used as donors. Thymic tissue was derived from resections collected during corrective heart surgery. Apparent bias marked the V and J gene usage of thymic and blood repertoires. Unrelated individuals reportedly shared highly overlapping thymic TCR repertoires.

Sample: thymocytes. The source is a girl under two years old with a congenital heart defect. The chain uses TRBV28 and TRBJ1-1; 8 bases line up with TRBD1. The CDR3 DNA is TGTGCCAGCAGTTTCAGGGGTTCGGGCTACAGGGGGGAGGGCACTGAAGCTTTCTTT. Its translation is CASSFRGSGYRGEGTEAFF.